Presented here are 2 T cell receptor beta chains from one specimen sequenced in a study of cytomegalovirus exposure and HLA in healthy donors. PCR employed 60 Vbeta and 13 Jbeta primers. Libraries were prepared by immunoSEQ multiplex PCR; TCRdb keeps only in-frame clonotypes and omits some of them. The table has roughly 100,000 clones, 77% seen once. Sequencing was done on a sample of PBMCs. The receptors stem from a middle-aged woman in good health and CMV-seropositive.

CDR3 amino acids: CSASSLYEQYF. DNA for the CDR3: TGCAGTGCCTCGTCGTTGTACGAGCAGTACTTC. This sequence joins TRBV20-1 and TRBJ2-7; D is undetermined. In germline, CDR1 is DFQATT, CDR2 SNEGSKA (reference sequence). Trimming removed 6 bases from V and 4 bases from J, with 10 bases in between. This CDR3 has 11 residues.

This chain connects TRBV29-1 to TRBJ2-1; TRBD2 might be the D (5 bases). Deletions cut 7 bases from V and 2 bases from J, with 15 bases between. The length of the CDR3 is 14 residues. In germline, CDR1 is SQVTM, CDR2 ANQGSEA. This CDR3 reads CSGLLGGTYNEQFF. In nucleotides, the CDR3 is TGCAGCGGGCTACTAGGAGGTACCTACAATGAGCAGTTCTTC.